This T cell receptor (beta chain) derives from a study of radiotherapy plus CTLA-4 blockade in lung cancer. Study background: Under 20% of patients responded objectively, and around 32% achieved disease control. Study-wide results and limits: The best predictor of response was reported to be early blood T cell clone dynamics, with interferon-beta. Clones derived from tumor TCRs expanded in blood after radiotherapy plus ipilimumab.

Focal radiation was given together with CTLA-4 blockade (ipilimumab) to patients with chemo-refractory metastatic non-small-cell lung cancer. Libraries were prepared by immunoSEQ multiplex PCR; TCRdb keeps only in-frame clonotypes and omits some of them. The sample includes roughly 130,000 clones, just under 90% of them seen just once. In the case of this clone: Its target is not known.

Sequencing used peripheral blood, obtained from a patient treated with radiotherapy plus ipilimumab. The receptor's source is a human donor with non-small cell lung cancer that progressed on radiotherapy plus ipilimumab.

The chain's CDR3 is CASSLRTSGYYNEQFF. In DNA, the CDR3 is TGTGCCAGCAGCTTGCGGACTAGCGGTTACTACAATGAGCAGTTCTTC. The rearrangement links TRBV5-6 to TRBJ2-1; 10 bases are a match to TRBD2. Germline V lookup: CDR1 SGHDT, CDR2 YYEEEE. The CDR3 is 16 residues long. V dropped 1 base and J dropped 3; count of bases not matched to a gene: 4.